Below, 21 T cell receptor beta chains from the same sample are listed, as sequenced in a study of blood T cell repertoires in COVID-19. Data came from immunoSEQ multiplex PCR; TCRdb stores just in-frame clones and leaves some out. The data contain more than 400,000 clones, 90% of them seen just once; the ten biggest clones take up more than 0.55%. Sequencing was performed on PBMCs or T cells enriched from blood (not recorded which). The source is a man between 18 and 35 years old who had recovered from COVID-19.

The table lists this clone with a few counts. The gene calls are TRBV5-8 and TRBJ2-7; 7 positions match TRBD2. The V segment lost 4 bases and the J segment 3 bases; nucleotides outside the gene matches: 10. Germline CDR1 is SGHTS and CDR2 is YDEGEE. The CDR3 contains 15 residues. CDR3 nucleotides: TGTGCCAGCAGCCCGTGGGGGGGGAGCATCTACGAGCAGTACTTC. The encoded protein is CASSPWGGSIYEQYF.

This rearrangement joins TRBV28 to TRBJ1-1, with TRBD1 matching 8 bases. The V and J ends lost 6 bases and 9 bases, in that order; junction bases with no gene match: 9. The germline V gene encodes CDR1 MDHEN and CDR2 SYDVKM. The CDR3 is made up of 13 amino acids. CDR3 sequence: CASSLPGTGKAFF. The CDR3 coding sequence is TGTGCCAGCAGCCTACCTGGGACAGGCAAAGCTTTCTTT.

The chain employs TRBV24-1 and TRBJ2-2; 8 nucleotides align to TRBD2. The CDR3 length is 18 residues. The trim removed 5 bases at V and 2 bases at J, leaving 12 bases unmatched. Germline lookup yields CDR1 KGHDR and CDR2 SFDVKD. CDR3 coding DNA: TGTGCCACCAGTGGCGCTTTGGGTACTAGCGGAAACACCGGGGAGCTGTTTTTT. Amino acid sequence: CATSGALGTSGNTGELFF.

This clone was recorded a few times. The DNA is left out, because the CDR3 cannot be placed on it with certainty; the CDR3 is given as TCRdb lists it. This chain connects TRBV6-5 to TRBJ1-1; TRBD1 is the table's D call, not checked against the DNA. Germline CDR1 is MNHEY and CDR2 is SVGAGI. The CDR3 sequence runs 11 residues, both termini included. The CDR3 reads CASSSSTRSFF.

The chain combines TRBV9 with TRBJ2-1, with TRBD2 identical over 8 bases. With V trimmed by 3 bases and J by 4 bases, 6 bases remained unmatched. Germline CDR1 reads SGDLS; CDR2 reads YYNGEE. The CDR3 contains 15 residues. The CDR3 sequence is CASSAAGGAYNEQFF. The CDR3 region has the DNA TGTGCCAGCAGCGCTGCGGGGGGCGCTTACAATGAGCAGTTCTTC.

This CDR3 is CASSLAPRTSGGAGTQYF. The DNA for the CDR3 is TGCGCCAGCAGCCTCGCCCCTCGGACTAGCGGGGGGGCAGGAACGCAGTATTTT. The chain has TRBV5-1 and TRBJ2-3; 15 bases match TRBD2. The germline gives CDR1 SGHRS, CDR2 YFSETQ. The length of the CDR3 is 18 residues. The junction had 15 bases not matched to a gene; V was cut back by 4 bases and J by 9 bases.

This chain uses TRBV7-3 with TRBJ1-2; no clear D. The V gene's germline CDR1 is SGHTA and CDR2 FQGTGA. The V gene lost 1 base and the J gene lost 7 bases, with 7 bases spanning the gap. The CDR3 is 12 amino acids. CDR3 nucleotide sequence: TGTGCCAGCAGCTTAAAAGTGCGTGGCTACACCTTC. Encoded protein: CASSLKVRGYTF. Full variable domain (missing parts from reference TRBV7-3 and TRBJ1-2): GAGVSQTPSNKVTEKGKYVELRCDPISGHTALYWYRQSLGQGPEFLIYFQGTGAADDSGLPNDRFFAVRPEGSVSTLKIQRTERGDSAVYLCASSLKVRGYTFGSGTRLTVV.

Concerning this clone itself: In the same sample, other DNA sequences code for this CDR3. The chain uses TRBV5-1 and TRBJ2-7, with TRBD1 matching 9 bases. There are 14 residues in the CDR3. Per the germline V gene, CDR1 is SGHRS and CDR2 is YFSETQ. V trimming: 2 bases; J trimming: 1 base; junction bases outside the gene matches: 1. CDR3 bases: TGCGCCAGCAGCTTCGGGACAGGGTCCTACGAGCAGTACTTC. As protein: CASSFGTGSYEQYF.

The rearrangement joins TRBV7-2 to TRBJ2-3; D is possibly TRBD1 (5 bases). Trimming stripped 5 bases from V and 4 bases from J, with 10 bases between. This CDR3 region has 13 residues. Germline CDR1 and CDR2: SGHTA and FQGNSA. CDR3 residues: CASSGRVSDTQYF. CDR3 nucleotide sequence: TGTGCCAGCAGCGGCAGGGTTTCAGATACGCAGTATTTT.

This clone was recorded only once. J is TRBJ1-3 and V is TRBV9, with 7 bases matching TRBD1. Germline V lookup: CDR1 SGDLS, CDR2 YYNGEE. This CDR3 has 15 residues. Unmatched junction bases numbered 8, after V lost 4 bases and J lost 4 bases. CDR3: CASSQETGHGNTIYF. The CDR3 DNA follows: TGTGCCAGCAGCCAAGAGACAGGGCACGGAAACACCATATATTTT.

This chain links TRBV24-1 with TRBJ2-5, with TRBD1 matching over 7 bases. With V trimmed by 5 bases and J by 2 bases, 7 bases remained unmatched. The CDR3 is 15 amino acids. Germline assignment: CDR1 KGHDR and CDR2 SFDVKD. The CDR3 loop is CATSGGRGQQETQYF. CDR3 DNA: TGTGCCACCAGTGGAGGAAGGGGACAGCAAGAGACCCAGTACTTC.

Only a few counts were recorded for this clone. This sequence joins TRBV5-8 and TRBJ1-5; 7 nucleotides match TRBD1. The CDR3 has 14 amino acids. CDR1 and CDR2 (germline): SGHTS, YDEGEE. Unmatched junction bases numbered 2, after V lost 5 bases and J lost 0 bases. The chain's CDR3 is CASRGTVSNQPQHF. CDR3 coding DNA: TGTGCCAGCAGAGGGACAGTTAGCAATCAGCCCCAGCATTTT.

This clone has just a few counts. The V call is TRBV7-9, the J call TRBJ2-7; D is unresolved. Trimming took off 5 bases at V and 0 bases at J, with 8 bases between the two ends. The CDR3 is 13 residues long. Germline assignment: CDR1 SEHNR and CDR2 FQNEAQ (reference sequence). CDR3 region: CASSPPSSYEQYF. The DNA for the CDR3 is TGTGCCAGCAGCCCGCCCAGCTCCTACGAGCAGTACTTC.

V gene TRBV10-3 combines with J gene TRBJ2-1; 9 bases map to TRBD2. CDR1 and CDR2 (germline): ENHRY, SYGVKD. The length of the CDR3 is 15 residues. The junction had 8 bases not matched to a gene; V was cut back by 4 bases and J by 7 bases. CDR3 DNA sequence: TGTGCCATCAGTGCGGGGACTAGCTCTAATAATGAGCAGTTCTTC. It codes for CAISAGTSSNNEQFF.

This clone was detected once. V and J are TRBV6-6 and TRBJ2-5; the match to TRBD2 covers 8 bases. CDR3 length equals 17 residues. Germline loops: CDR1 MNHNY, CDR2 SVGAGI (reference sequence). Unmatched junction bases numbered 14, after V lost 5 bases and J lost 3 bases. CDR3 amino acids: CASSPGRGHSEKETQYF. CDR3 nucleotide sequence: TGTGCCAGCAGTCCCGGGAGGGGCCACTCAGAGAAAGAGACCCAGTACTTC.

The chain carries TRBV28 and TRBJ2-6, with 9 positions matching TRBD1. Germline assignment: CDR1 MDHEN and CDR2 SYDVKM. This CDR3 spans 16 amino acids. V dropped 7 bases and J dropped 3; count of bases not matched to a gene: 7. The CDR3, as DNA: TGTGCCAGCAACGGACAGGGGAATGTTGGGGCCAACGTCCTGACTTTC. Translated: CASNGQGNVGANVLTF.

The chain combines TRBV11-2 with TRBJ2-7, with 9 bases matching TRBD2. CDR1 SGHAT and CDR2 FQNNGV come from the germline V gene. Unmatched junction bases numbered 6, after V lost 0 bases and J lost 3 bases. The CDR3 consists of 16 residues. The CDR3: CASSLEGGRALYEQYF. CDR3 bases: TGTGCCAGCAGCTTAGAGGGCGGGAGGGCCCTCTACGAGCAGTACTTC.

V and J are TRBV30 and TRBJ1-1; D remains unclear. The CDR3 loop spans 14 amino acids. The V and J ends lost 2 bases and 2 bases respectively, with 12 bases between them. Germline V CDR1 and CDR2: GTSNPN, SVGIG (reference sequence). The CDR3 DNA reads TGTGCCTGGAGTCCCTTTTCGGTTAACACTGAAGCTTTCTTT. Amino acid sequence: CAWSPFSVNTEAFF.

Regarding this clone: Other nucleotide sequences from this sample produce the same CDR3. CDR3 DNA: TGTGCCAGCAGCGTAGGGGGAGGGAACACCGGGGAGCTGTTTTTT. Translating gives CASSVGGGNTGELFF. This sequence joins TRBV9 and TRBJ2-2, with D possibly being TRBD2 (6 bases). Trimming left V 0 bases short and J 1 base short, with 7 bases between. Germline V CDR1 and CDR2: SGDLS, YYNGEE. The CDR3 is 15 amino acids.

The chain links TRBV27 to TRBJ1-3; D is ambiguous. The V end was cut by 5 bases, the J end by 0 bases, with 8 bases between. Germline CDR1 reads MNHEY; CDR2 reads SMNVEV (reference sequence). CDR3 size: 14 residues. This CDR3 reads CASSPIGSGNTIYF. CDR3 nucleotide sequence: TGTGCCAGCAGTCCTATCGGCTCTGGAAACACCATATATTTT.

This CDR3 reads CASSFMGQGNTEAFF. The CDR3 region has the DNA TGTGCCAGCAGCTTTATGGGGCAGGGGAACACTGAAGCTTTCTTT. The chain employs TRBV11-2 and TRBJ1-1, with a tentative D call TRBD1 (5 bases). This CDR3 contains 15 residues. Germline V gene data show CDR1 as SGHAT and CDR2 as FQNNGV. The germline V and J ends were trimmed by 3 bases and 1 base, with 12 bases remaining between them.